These T cell receptor beta chains were read from a single sample in a study of cytomegalovirus exposure and HLA in healthy donors. Clones were read by immunoSEQ multiplex PCR, and TCRdb kept only the in-frame ones, dropping some. The repertoire consists of 180,000 or so clones, with 75% to 80% occurring once and the leading ten covering approximately 2.9%. The sample comprised PBMCs. The receptors originated from a female donor in good health and CMV-seronegative. The CDR3 runs from the conserved cysteine through the conserved F or W. D genes are given only for firm matches. Clone size is not always given. Where it is, it says once, few, many or a class for expanded clones.

once	.	TRBJ2-3	TRBV5-1	CASSLEGGGIDTQYF	TGCGCCAGCAGCCTGGAAGGGGGAGGGATAGATACGCAGTATTTT
.	TRBD2	TRBJ2-3	TRBV2	CASSEAGTITDTQYF	TGTGCCAGCAGTGAAGCGGGGACTATTACAGATACGCAGTATTTT
.	TRBD2	TRBJ2-1	TRBV5-4	CASSFSGGGSYNEQFF	TGTGCCAGCAGCTTCTCCGGGGGGGGCTCCTACAATGAGCAGTTCTTC
.	TRBD1	TRBJ1-2	TRBV7-9	CSSSLGQGSYTF	TGTTCCAGCAGCTTGGGACAGGGTAGCTACACCTTC
.	.	TRBJ2-7	TRBV7-9	CASSLSSDSYEQYF	TGTGCCAGCAGCTTGTCGTCAGACTCCTACGAGCAGTACTTC
.	.	TRBJ1-1	TRBV6-5	CASSYSTGGPGAFF	TGTGCCAGCAGTTACTCGACGGGGGGCCCTGGAGCTTTCTTT
.	TRBD1	TRBJ2-7	TRBV30	CAWTGGLNEQYF	TGTGCCTGGACAGGGGGCCTAAACGAGCAGTACTTC
.	TRBD1	TRBJ1-2	TRBV29-1	CSVLQGDYGYTF	TGCAGCGTTCTCCAGGGGGACTATGGCTACACCTTC
.	TRBD2	TRBJ2-3	TRBV2	CASNGGAWDTQYF	TGTGCCAGCAACGGGGGGGCCTGGGATACGCAGTATTTT
few	.	TRBJ1-6	TRBV6-5	CASEREHENSPLHF	TGTGCCAGCGAACGAGAGCACGAAAATTCACCCCTCCACTTT
.	.	TRBJ2-3	TRBV7-2	CASSLDGGMGTDTQYF	TGTGCCAGCAGCTTAGATGGCGGGATGGGCACAGATACGCAGTATTTT
.	TRBD2	TRBJ2-7	TRBV4-1	CASSQETLAGAPNLPYEQYF	TGCGCCAGCAGCCAAGAGACCCTAGCGGGGGCCCCGAACTTACCCTACGAGCAGTACTTC
.	TRBD1	TRBJ2-3	TRBV30	CAWSLGQAYPGDTQYF	TGTGCCTGGAGTTTGGGACAGGCTTACCCAGGGGATACGCAGTATTTT
.	.	TRBJ2-1	TRBV4-2	CASSPEPLATYNEQFF	TGTGCCAGCAGCCCCGAGCCCCTAGCTACCTACAATGAGCAGTTCTTC
.	.	TRBJ2-5	TRBV11-2	CASSLNRAEETQYF	TGTGCCAGCAGCTTAAACAGGGCGGAGGAGACCCAGTACTTC
.	.	TRBJ2-2	TRBV6-5	CASSYSSLATGELFF	TGTGCCAGCAGTTACTCGAGCCTAGCCACCGGGGAGCTGTTTTTT
.	.	TRBJ1-4	TRBV28	CASSSGFFNEKLFF	TGTGCCAGCAGCTCAGGCTTTTTTAATGAAAAACTGTTTTTT
.	.	TRBJ2-5	TRBV13	CASSQRRGGTQYF	TGTGCCAGCAGCCAGAGGCGGGGAGGGACCCAGTACTTC
.	.	TRBJ2-3	TRBV15	CATADSTFTDTQYF	TGTGCCACGGCGGACAGTACCTTCACAGATACGCAGTATTTT
once	.	TRBJ1-5	TRBV27	CASSPHWSQPQHF	TGTGCCAGCAGCCCACACTGGAGTCAGCCCCAGCATTTT
.	.	TRBJ2-2	TRBV16	CASSLAGELFF	TGTGCCAGCAGCTTAGCCGGGGAGCTGTTTTTT
.	.	TRBJ1-4	TRBV2	CASSEVRQAPWKLFF	TGTGCCAGCAGTGAAGTGCGTCAGGCGCCTTGGAAACTGTTTTTT